This entry features one T cell receptor (beta chain) sequence. Per germline, CDR1 SGHNT and CDR2 YENEEA. V shed 1 base and J shed 5 bases, with 3 bases lying between them. This CDR3 region has 11 residues. The data are from a study of blood T cell repertoires in COVID-19. On the study more broadly: Samples taken during acute and convalescent COVID-19 were collected in the United States, Italy and Spain. From T cells, B-cell-depleted T cells, or PBMCs came the material, which was cDNA or gDNA.

Original handling: Nucleated cell number was recorded as an estimate derived from reference gene primer amplification. Method: immunoSEQ multiplex PCR; TCRdb's copy keeps in-frame clones and lacks some. V and J calls and clone size are as listed in that table; D and trimming were resolved from the DNA. In the table there are around 78,000 clones, roughly 89% of which are singletons. The source of this sequence is a man aged 50-60 years with active or convalescent COVID-19. The chain employs TRBV11-3 and TRBJ2-7; D is unresolved. The material sequenced was peripheral blood. Here the CDR3 DNA reads TGTGCCAGCAGCTTAGGCGACGAGCAGTACTTC. It yields the protein CASSLGDEQYF.